The 9 T cell receptor beta chains in this list originate from one sample, sequenced in a study of early T cells in non-severe SARS-CoV-2 infection. TCRdb called the 5' RACE reads again in MiXCR, with one record for every CDR3 protein. The sample yields about 39,000 distinct CDR3 sequences, roughly 4.7% seen once. The sequencing sample was made of whole blood. The receptors derive from an adult who was a healthcare worker with PCR-confirmed SARS-CoV-2 infection or an uninfected control (not recorded which).

This clonotype was observed many times. The J gene is TRBJ2-7, the V gene TRBV5-5; D gene unclear. Trimming removed 0 bases from V and 2 bases from J, with 18 bases in between. From germline, CDR1 is SGHKS and CDR2 YYEKEE (reference sequence). The CDR3 length is 17 residues. In nucleotides, the CDR3 is TGTGCCAGCAGCTTGGTCCCTTTACAAGGACGAGCCTACGAGCAGTACTTC. The encoded protein is CASSLVPLQGRAYEQYF.

The gene calls are TRBV7-2 and TRBJ2-6; D not resolved. V lost 3 bases and J 0 bases, leaving 12 bases between the germline ends. Per the germline V gene, CDR1 is SGHTA and CDR2 is FQGNSA. The CDR3 length is 17 residues. The CDR3 DNA reads TGTGCCAGCAGCTTCCATACGTTAAACTCTGGGGCCAACGTCCTGACTTTC. Translating it yields CASSFHTLNSGANVLTF.

This clonotype appeared many times. The rearrangement links TRBV7-2 to TRBJ2-7; TRBD2 aligns across 10 bases. The trim removed 5 bases at V and 1 base at J, leaving 8 bases unmatched. Germline CDR1 SGHTA, CDR2 FQGNSA. The CDR3 loop spans 16 amino acids. For the CDR3, the DNA is TGTGCCAGCAGCCCCTATATAGCGGGAGGTTCCTACGAGCAGTACTTC. This translates into CASSPYIAGGSYEQYF.

There are many counts of this clonotype. The gene calls are TRBV6-6 and TRBJ1-1, with no clear D. This CDR3 has 13 residues. CDR1 is MNHNY and CDR2 is SVGAGI in the germline V gene (reference sequence). V was trimmed by 6 bases and J by 4 bases, leaving 12 bases between them. CDR3 nucleotide sequence: TGTGCCAGCAGCCTCCCGGGGAGCACTGAAGCTTTCTTT. Its protein is CASSLPGSTEAFF.

In this sample, this clonotype turned up a few times. This rearrangement joins TRBV20-1 to TRBJ2-3; D unresolved. V lost 7 bases and J 4 bases, leaving 12 bases between the germline ends. The germline V gene has CDR1 DFQATT and CDR2 SNEGSKA (reference sequence). This CDR3 has 12 amino acids. The DNA of the CDR3 is TGCAGTGTTCGTTCGACGCCAGATACGCAGTATTTT. Protein: CSVRSTPDTQYF.

This clonotype was counted many times. The rearrangement links TRBV20-1 to TRBJ2-3, with D maybe TRBD2 (6 bases). V lost 7 bases and J lost 6, with 14 bases in between. The CDR3 runs 12 residues. The germline V gene encodes CDR1 DFQATT and CDR2 SNEGSKA (reference sequence). The DNA for the CDR3 is TGCAGTGGTCGGGCAGGAGGGGATACGCAGTATTTT. It specifies CSGRAGGDTQYF.

The table lists this clonotype with many counts. V and J are TRBV25-1 and TRBJ2-7; 7 nucleotides align to TRBD2. CDR1 MGHDK and CDR2 SYGVNS come from the germline V gene. The CDR3 totals 14 residues. V was pared by 6 bases and J by 2 bases, with 7 bases of the junction left unmatched. The CDR3 loop reads CASRDGTTTYEQYF. The CDR3 DNA reads TGTGCCAGCAGGGACGGGACTACCACCTACGAGCAGTACTTC.

In its sample, this clonotype was seen a few times. The chain employs TRBV7-2 and TRBJ2-2; D is undetermined. Looked up from germline, CDR1 is SGHTA and CDR2 is FQGNSA. V was trimmed by 5 bases and J by 3 bases, leaving 10 bases between them. The CDR3 runs 14 residues. The CDR3, as DNA: TGTGCCAGCAGCCGAATTGTGTACACCGGGGAGCTGTTTTTT. Encoded protein: CASSRIVYTGELFF.

Many counts were recorded for this clonotype. The V gene is TRBV29-1, the J gene TRBJ1-1; a weak D match, TRBD1 (5 bases). The germline V and J ends were trimmed by 6 bases and 11 bases, with 25 bases remaining between them. The CDR3 loop spans 14 amino acids. The germline gives CDR1 SQVTM, CDR2 ANQGSEA. CDR3 amino acids: CSVTYARRGKGAFF. DNA for the CDR3: TGCAGCGTAACATATGCCAGAAGGGGCAAAGGGGCTTTCTTT.